This T cell receptor beta chain was identified in a study of beta chain features in type 1 diabetes. This clone was seen a handful of times. V lost 0 bases and J 4 bases, leaving 4 bases between the germline ends. The CDR3 runs to 12 residues. Germline V gives CDR1 SGHNT, CDR2 YYREEE (reference sequence). TCRB transcripts that were expressed got sequenced, as all of the isolated RNA had been reverse transcribed. TCRdb keeps only in-frame clones here, not all; method: immunoSEQ multiplex PCR. This table holds about 150,000 clones, 8.5% to 14% found once. The chain couples TRBV5-4 to TRBJ2-5; D is unresolved. The clonotype was recovered from a man younger than 30 in good health. The sequenced material came from central memory CD4+ T cells from blood. The CDR3, as DNA: TGTGCCAGCAGCTTGGACTTAGAGACCCAGTACTTC. Its protein is CASSLDLETQYF. The variable domain in full, completed from reference TRBV5-4 and TRBJ2-5, reads ETGVTQSPTHLIKTRGQQVTLRCSSQSGHNTVSWYQQALGQGPQFIFQYYREEENGRGNFPPRFSGLQFPNYSSELNVNALELDDSALYLCASSLDLETQYFGPGTRLLVL.